This T cell receptor (beta chain) was retrieved from a study of post-analysis software for immune sequencing data. Study background: Included among the disease courses, which were recorded for the cohort, were relapsing-remitting, secondary progressive and progressive-relapsing multiple sclerosis.

Deletions cut 3 bases from V and 4 bases from J, with 14 bases between. Looked up from germline, CDR1 is LNHDA and CDR2 is SQIVND (reference sequence). The CDR3 is 15 residues long. General observations from the study: Controls significantly exceeded multiple sclerosis patients in normalized Chao1 diversity. Samples made in the same batch grouped tightly together by F measure. Patients showed TRBV5-6, TRBV5-1 and TRBV20-1 among 4 or 5 TRBV segments more frequent than in controls.

As for this clonotype: The target antigen is unknown.

Built from TCR beta cDNA, the libraries had unique molecular identifiers in them. TCRdb processed the PCR reads anew with MiXCR; each CDR3 protein has one entry. The table lists 350,000 to 500,000 distinct CDR3 sequences, 35% to 45% of them singletons. This clonotype originated in a girl aged 2-15 years with multiple sclerosis. The chain recombines TRBV19 with TRBJ2-3, with unresolved D. Sequencing input: blood. CDR3: CASSIAASSADTQYF. Written as DNA, the CDR3 is TGTGCCAGTAGTATTGCCGCATCGAGCGCAGATACGCAGTATTTT.